This T cell receptor (beta chain) was obtained from a study of blood T cells in healthy people across ages. General study findings and limits: A strong correlation was seen between TCR beta diversity and naive T cell percentage. In older individuals, TCR beta diversity per million T cells was lower, falling roughly linearly with age.

There were at least 5 micrograms of total RNA extracted from every sample. About this clonotype: Its antigen is unknown.

It was with a sample-barcoded 5' primer and a J-beta primer mix that a second PCR of about 6 to 12 cycles was run. A single record per CDR3 protein comes from TCRdb applying MiXCR to the 5' RACE reads. The sample yields 1.2 million to 1.5 million distinct CDR3 sequences, 59% seen once. Germline lookup yields CDR1 SGHAT and CDR2 FQNNGV. The CDR3 extends over 14 amino acids. V lost 7 bases, J lost 4 bases, and 16 bases lay in between. The sequence was obtained from a man between 18 and 35 years old in good health. Sequences were obtained from blood. This rearrangement joins TRBV11-2 to TRBJ1-2; possible D gene TRBD1, 5 bases. CDR3 sequence: CASTKTVQGYGYTF. CDR3 in DNA: TGTGCCAGCACCAAGACCGTCCAGGGCTATGGCTACACCTTC.